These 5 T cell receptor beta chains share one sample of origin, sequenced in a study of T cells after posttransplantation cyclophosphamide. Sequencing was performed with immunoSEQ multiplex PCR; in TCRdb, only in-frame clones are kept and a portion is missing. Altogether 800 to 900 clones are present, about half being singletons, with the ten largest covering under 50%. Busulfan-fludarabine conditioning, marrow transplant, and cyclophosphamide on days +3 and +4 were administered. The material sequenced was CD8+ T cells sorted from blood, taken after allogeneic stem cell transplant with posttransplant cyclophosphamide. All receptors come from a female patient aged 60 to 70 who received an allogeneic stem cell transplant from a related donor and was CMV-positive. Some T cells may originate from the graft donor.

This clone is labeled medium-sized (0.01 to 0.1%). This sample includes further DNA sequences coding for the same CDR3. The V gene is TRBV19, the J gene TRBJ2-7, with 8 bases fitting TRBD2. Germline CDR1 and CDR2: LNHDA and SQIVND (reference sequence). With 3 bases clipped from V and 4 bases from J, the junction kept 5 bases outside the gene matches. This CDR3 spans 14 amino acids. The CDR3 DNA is TGTGCCAGTAGTATTGTTGCGGGAGGTTACGAGCAGTACTTC. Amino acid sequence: CASSIVAGGYEQYF.

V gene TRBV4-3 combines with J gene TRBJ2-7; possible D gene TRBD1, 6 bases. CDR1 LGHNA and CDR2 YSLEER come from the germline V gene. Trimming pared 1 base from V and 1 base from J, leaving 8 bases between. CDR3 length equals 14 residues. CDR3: CASSQGTESYEQYF. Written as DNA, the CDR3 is TGCGCCAGCAGCCAAGGGACAGAGTCCTACGAGCAGTACTTC.

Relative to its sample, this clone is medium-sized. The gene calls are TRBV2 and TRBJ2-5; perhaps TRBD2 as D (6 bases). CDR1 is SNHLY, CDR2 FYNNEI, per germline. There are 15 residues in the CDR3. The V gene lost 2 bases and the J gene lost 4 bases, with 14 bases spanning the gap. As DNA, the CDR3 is TGTGCCAGCAGTGAAAGCCCAGGGCGGGGAGAGACCCAGTACTTC. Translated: CASSESPGRGETQYF.

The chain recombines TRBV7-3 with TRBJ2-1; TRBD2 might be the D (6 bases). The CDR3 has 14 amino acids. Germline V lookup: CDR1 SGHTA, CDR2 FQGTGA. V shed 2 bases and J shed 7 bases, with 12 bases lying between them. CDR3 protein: CASSLERAGNEQFF. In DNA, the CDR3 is TGTGCCAGCAGCTTAGAGCGGGCAGGGAATGAGCAGTTCTTC.

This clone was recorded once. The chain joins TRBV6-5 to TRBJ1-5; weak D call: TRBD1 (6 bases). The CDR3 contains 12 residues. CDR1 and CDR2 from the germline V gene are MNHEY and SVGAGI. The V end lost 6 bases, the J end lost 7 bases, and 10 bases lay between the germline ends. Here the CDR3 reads CASRTGGQPQHF. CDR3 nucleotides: TGTGCCAGCAGGACAGGAGGACAGCCCCAGCATTTT.